The clone carrying this T cell receptor (beta chain) was seen just once. Libraries were prepared by immunoSEQ multiplex PCR; TCRdb keeps only in-frame clonotypes and omits some of them. Altogether around 150,000 clones are present, nearly 90% being singletons, with the ten largest covering 3%. The data are from a study of cytotoxic CD8 clonotypes in ibrutinib-treated CLL. On the study more broadly: A mean of around 260,000 productive templates and 85,000 to 95,000 productive rearrangements was obtained per sample.

CDR3 length equals 15 residues. Sequencing was performed on PBMCs, taken at disease progression, from a patient treated with ibrutinib. The J gene is TRBJ2-1, the V gene TRBV21-1; the table gives TRBD2 as D, unverified against the DNA. TRBV21-1 is reported as a pseudogene. The receptor's source is a human donor with chronic lymphocytic leukemia. The CDR3 DNA reads TGTGCCAGCAGCAAAGTTAGCGGGGCCCACAATGAGCAGTTCTTC. Its translation is CASSKVSGAHNEQFF.